This T cell receptor beta chain was sequenced in a study of tumor-infiltrating lymphocytes in localized non-small cell lung cancer. Background on the study: Patients included smokers and never-smokers with various histologies, some sampled after neoadjuvant chemotherapy. Resected tumor was paired with non-adjacent uninvolved lung from the same patient. Study results and limitations: No link was found between tumor T-cell fraction and recurrence-free survival. Not all patients were TCR sequenced, owing to tissue quantity.

A word on this clone: Its specificity is not known.

There are 11 residues in the CDR3. V gave up 5 bases and J gave up 4 bases, with 8 bases separating them. Germline V gene sequence: CDR1 DFQATT, CDR2 SNEGSKA (reference sequence). Assay used: immunoSEQ multiplex PCR; TCRdb lists only in-frame clones, some missing. Here the sample spans 12,000 or so clones, over 80% being singletons. J is TRBJ2-5 and V is TRBV20-1; D gene ambiguous. The sequence was obtained from a human donor with non-small cell lung cancer. The specimen sequenced was lung tumor tissue. CDR3 residues: CSAQSLETQYF. The CDR3 DNA reads as TGCAGTGCTCAAAGTTTAGAGACCCAGTACTTC.